Below, one T cell receptor beta chain is given with its context. The target antigen is unknown. The germline V and J ends were trimmed by 3 bases and 3 bases, with 17 bases remaining between them. This CDR3 spans 16 amino acids. CDR1 and CDR2 from the germline V gene are ENHRY and SYGVKD. These data originate in a study of response to subunit inactivated influenza vaccine. Broader study findings: Few new T cells, the authors suggested, are recruited by each seasonal influenza vaccination.

Each CDR3 protein is one row after TCRdb ran MiXCR on the RT-PCR reads. The repertoire holds hundreds of thousands of distinct CDR3 sequences, 14% seen once, with approximately 7.6% in the top ten. The clonotype comes from a man aged 45-65 years who received an inactivated influenza vaccine. V gene TRBV10-3 combines with J gene TRBJ1-1; D is perhaps TRBD1 (6 bases). This sample comprised PBMCs from blood, obtained around 15 days before vaccination. This CDR3 is CAISDPGGARDTEAFF. CDR3 sequence (DNA): TGTGCCATCAGTGACCCCGGGGGCGCTAGGGACACTGAAGCTTTCTTT.